The 32 T cell receptor beta chains below were found in one sample sequenced in a study of blood T cell repertoires in COVID-19. Profiled with immunoSEQ multiplex PCR; TCRdb holds only in-frame clones, not every one. In the table there are about 260,000 clones, approximately 88% of which are singletons. Source material: peripheral blood. The receptors derive from a woman in her seventies with COVID-19, enrolled during active disease.

The chain joins TRBV7-6 to TRBJ1-4; D is unresolved. The V end was cut by 5 bases, the J end by 4 bases, with 8 bases between. Germline lookup yields CDR1 SGHVS and CDR2 FNYEAQ. The CDR3 runs to 13 residues. CDR3 sequence: CASSKRLNEKLFF. The CDR3 DNA reads TGTGCCAGCAGCAAGAGGCTTAATGAAAAACTGTTTTTT.

The chain couples TRBV29-1 to TRBJ2-5; TRBD2 matches at 8 bases. This CDR3 comprises 12 residues. Germline V gene lookup returns CDR1 SQVTM and CDR2 ANQGSEA. V lost 7 bases, J lost 5 bases, and 6 bases stayed unmatched. The CDR3 bases are TGCAGCGAAAGGCGGGGGGCCGAGACCCAGTACTTC. It codes for CSERRGAETQYF.

The CDR3 loop is CASSSGSAGAAFF. The CDR3 nucleotides read TGTGCCAGCAGCTCAGGGTCGGCCGGTGCGGCTTTCTTT. The J gene is TRBJ1-1, the V gene TRBV11-2; tentative D call: TRBD1 (5 bases). This CDR3 has 13 amino acids. CDR1 is SGHAT, CDR2 FQNNGV, per germline. Trimming stripped 4 bases from V and 11 bases from J, with 17 bases between.

V usage is TRBV18 and J usage is TRBJ1-6; the match to TRBD1 covers 7 bases. Losses at the gene ends were 1 base for V and 6 bases for J; bases not matched to a gene: 6. The CDR3 is made up of 16 amino acids. Germline V CDR1 and CDR2: KGHSH, LQKENI. This CDR3 is CASSPRGQNSNSPLHF. CDR3 nucleotides: TGTGCCAGCTCACCACGGGGACAGAACTCTAATTCACCCCTCCACTTT.

This chain links TRBV21-1 with TRBJ2-7; TRBD1 reflects the table's D call only, with no check against the DNA. TRBV21-1 is shown as a pseudogene. The CDR3 has 15 amino acids. The CDR3 region has the DNA TGTGCCAGCAGCAAAGAGGGCAGGGGGCGGTACGAGCAGTACTTC. Amino acid sequence: CASSKEGRGRYEQYF.

This rearrangement joins TRBV19 to TRBJ2-1; the D gene is possibly TRBD2 (6 bases). The germline V gene encodes CDR1 LNHDA and CDR2 SQIVND (reference sequence). The CDR3 extends over 15 amino acids. The CDR3 DNA reads as TGTGCTACTGGCGGCGGAGGGAGCTCCTACAATGAGCAGTTCTTC. Protein: CATGGGGSSYNEQFF.

The chain joins TRBV5-6 to TRBJ1-3; TRBD1 aligns across 9 bases. The CDR3 sequence is 14 residues long. V was pared by 4 bases and J by 4 bases, with 3 bases of the junction left unmatched. Germline CDR1 is SGHDT and CDR2 is YYEEEE. Here the CDR3 reads CASSRDRAGNTIYF. In nucleotides, the CDR3 is TGTGCCAGCAGCCGGGACAGGGCCGGAAACACCATATATTTT.

The chain employs TRBV5-4 and TRBJ1-6, with a possible D match to TRBD1 (6 bases). Looked up from germline, CDR1 is SGHNT and CDR2 is YYREEE (reference sequence). Trimming stripped 4 bases from V and 11 bases from J, with 10 bases between. The CDR3 loop spans 12 amino acids. CDR3 region: CASSLQGAPLHF. In DNA form, the CDR3 reads TGTGCCAGCAGCCTACAGGGAGCACCCCTCCACTTT.

The genes are TRBV3-1 (or the pseudogene TRBV3-2) and TRBJ2-7; no definite D call. Germline CDR1 LGHDT, CDR2 YNNKEL (reference sequence). Trimming removed 4 bases from V and 0 bases from J, with 10 bases in between. The CDR3 contains 14 residues. CDR3 DNA sequence: TGTGCCAGCAGCCCCCCAAGCGCCTCCTACGAGCAGTACTTC. It is translated as CASSPPSASYEQYF.

The V call is TRBV5-1, the J call TRBJ1-4; D call uncertain. Between the trimmed V and J ends, which lost 0 bases and 3 bases, there was a span of 9 bases. CDR3 length equals 15 residues. Germline CDR1 SGHRS, CDR2 YFSETQ. The CDR3 sequence: CASSLERGANEKLFF. The CDR3 DNA follows: TGCGCCAGCAGCTTGGAGCGGGGAGCTAATGAAAAACTGTTTTTT.

The gene calls are TRBV19 and TRBJ2-2, with D tentatively TRBD1 (6 bases). V was shortened by 5 bases and J by 5 bases, with 18 bases between the two germline ends. Per the germline V gene, CDR1 is LNHDA and CDR2 is SQIVND (reference sequence). This CDR3 has 16 residues. Here the CDR3 reads CASSEGHIVGTGELFF. In DNA, the CDR3 is TGTGCCAGTAGTGAGGGACATATAGTGGGAACCGGGGAGCTGTTTTTT.

This chain connects TRBV5-1 to TRBJ1-2; 9 bases are a match to TRBD1. Germline loops: CDR1 SGHRS, CDR2 YFSETQ. Germline trimming cut 3 bases from V and 6 bases from J; bases unmatched to any gene: 6. The CDR3 runs 14 residues. Here the CDR3 DNA reads TGCGCCAGCAGCTCGGGACAGGGTACCGATGGCTACACCTTC. Translated, it gives CASSSGQGTDGYTF.

The rearrangement links TRBV10-3 to TRBJ1-1, with 12 positions matching TRBD1. Germline assignment: CDR1 ENHRY and CDR2 SYGVKD. Trimming took 4 bases from V and 11 from J; bases not matched to a gene: 8. The CDR3 runs 14 residues. DNA of the CDR3: TGTGCCATCAGTGGGGTCCCGGGACAGGGGGCGGCTTTCTTT. It codes for CAISGVPGQGAAFF.

V is TRBV19 and J is TRBJ2-1, with TRBD1 identical over 9 bases. The trim removed 6 bases at V and 4 bases at J, leaving 4 bases unmatched. The CDR3 runs 14 residues. CDR1 LNHDA and CDR2 SQIVND come from the germline V gene (reference sequence). The CDR3 DNA follows: TGTGCCAGTAGACCGGGACAGGGATACAATGAGCAGTTCTTC. It yields the protein CASRPGQGYNEQFF.

The CDR3 spells CASSQGTGDWETQYF. CDR3 nucleotides: TGTGCCAGCAGCCAGGGGACAGGGGATTGGGAGACCCAGTACTTC. The chain recombines TRBV4-2 with TRBJ2-5; 10 nucleotides line up with TRBD1. There are 15 residues in the CDR3. With 3 bases clipped from V and 5 bases from J, the junction kept 6 bases outside the gene matches. Germline V CDR1 and CDR2: LGHNA, YNFKEQ.

The rearrangement joins TRBV28 to TRBJ2-1, with TRBD2 matching over 13 bases. This CDR3 has 17 residues. Unmatched junction bases numbered 12, after V lost 4 bases and J lost 9 bases. Germline V gene lookup returns CDR1 MDHEN and CDR2 SYDVKM. The CDR3 DNA reads TGTGCCAGCAGTTCACTACCGGGACTAGCGGGATTAAGTGAGCAGTTCTTC. Protein: CASSSLPGLAGLSEQFF.

The rearrangement links TRBV6-1 to TRBJ1-2; D is possibly TRBD1 (6 bases). The CDR3 has 14 residues. V was pared by 3 bases and J by 3 bases, with 11 bases between. CDR1 and CDR2 from the germline V gene are MNHNS and SASEGT. The CDR3 nucleotides read TGTGCCAGCAGTGACAGGGGCGCCGACTATGGCTACACCTTC. This sequence encodes CASSDRGADYGYTF.

The chain employs TRBV7-9 and TRBJ2-5; weak D call: TRBD1 (6 bases). The germline V gene encodes CDR1 SEHNR and CDR2 FQNEAQ (reference sequence). The CDR3 contains 13 residues. With 4 bases removed from V and 1 base from J, the gap between germline ends came to 7 bases. CDR3: CASSSDSQETQYF. CDR3 nucleotide sequence: TGTGCCAGCAGCTCGGACAGCCAAGAGACCCAGTACTTC. Together with reference TRBV7-9 and TRBJ2-5, the CDR3 gives the full variable domain: DTGVSQNPRHKITKRGQNVTFRCDPISEHNRLYWYRQTLGQGPEFLTYFQNEAQLEKSRLLSDRFSAERPKGSFSTLEIQRTEQGDSAMYLCASSSDSQETQYFGPGTRLLVL.

This rearrangement joins TRBV28 to TRBJ1-4; no firm D call. Germline values: CDR1 MDHEN, CDR2 SYDVKM. CDR3 length equals 14 residues. V lost 10 bases, J lost 8 bases, and 20 bases lay in between. CDR3 nucleotides: TGTGCCACCGGATCCCCAGGAAACGGCGAAAAACTGTTTTTT. Translating gives CATGSPGNGEKLFF.

This clone is a singleton in its sample. V gene TRBV7-9 combines with J gene TRBJ1-2, with D uncertain. CDR3 size: 15 residues. V lost 2 bases and J 2 bases, leaving 12 bases between the germline ends. CDR1 is SEHNR and CDR2 is FQNEAQ in the germline V gene (reference sequence). CDR3 nucleotide sequence: TGTGCCAGCAGCTTAATTCCGGGAGAGAACTATGGCTACACCTTC. It codes for CASSLIPGENYGYTF.

To note about this clone: Other nucleotide sequences in the sample specify the same CDR3. CDR3 nucleotides: TGTGCCAGCAGTCGCTCGGGCTACGAGCAGTACTTC. Its translation is CASSRSGYEQYF. This chain links TRBV3-1 (or the pseudogene TRBV3-2) with TRBJ2-7, with no clear D. With 6 bases removed from V and 3 bases from J, the gap between germline ends came to 9 bases. This CDR3 has 12 residues. The V gene's germline CDR1 is LGHDT and CDR2 YNNKEL (reference sequence).

This chain connects TRBV19 to TRBJ1-1, with D tentatively TRBD1 (6 bases). CDR3 size: 15 residues. Per the germline V gene, CDR1 is LNHDA and CDR2 is SQIVND (reference sequence). The V gene lost 7 bases and the J gene lost 3 bases, with 18 bases spanning the gap. Written as DNA, the CDR3 is TGTGCCAGTACCAAAGAACCGGGGGGGCACACTGAAGCTTTCTTT. Protein sequence: CASTKEPGGHTEAFF. The full variable domain, its missing parts supplied by reference TRBV19 and TRBJ1-1, is DGGITQSPKYLFRKEGQNVTLSCEQNLNHDAMYWYRQDPGQGLRLIYYSQIVNDFQKGDIAEGYSVSREKKESFPLTVTSAQKNPTAFYLCASTKEPGGHTEAFFGQGTRLTVV.

The chain is built from TRBV9 and TRBJ2-7; TRBD2 is a possible D gene (5 bases). CDR1 and CDR2 (germline): SGDLS, YYNGEE. The V gene lost 3 bases and the J gene lost 2 bases, with 18 bases spanning the gap. This CDR3 is built from 16 residues. The chain's CDR3 is CASSDGPVSGTYEQYF. The CDR3 DNA sequence: TGTGCCAGCAGCGATGGGCCCGTCAGCGGAACCTACGAGCAGTACTTC.

The CDR3 nucleotides read TGCGCCAGCAGCCAAGAAAGCGGTTATGACAATGAGCAGTTCTTC. It codes for CASSQESGYDNEQFF. The chain has TRBV4-3 and TRBJ2-1; a weak D match, TRBD2 (5 bases). Trimming shortened V by 0 bases and J by 5 bases, and 11 bases separated the two germline ends. CDR1 and CDR2 (germline): LGHNA, YSLEER. This CDR3 spans 15 amino acids.

The chain joins TRBV27 to TRBJ1-1; 7 bases match TRBD1. The J segment lost 6 bases and the V segment lost 9 bases, leaving 16 bases of the junction unmatched. This CDR3 spans 15 amino acids. Germline V CDR1 and CDR2: MNHEY, SMNVEV (reference sequence). CDR3 sequence: CASPRGGQKGAEAFF. For the CDR3, the DNA is TGTGCCAGTCCGAGAGGGGGCCAGAAGGGCGCTGAAGCTTTCTTT.

The gene calls are TRBV10-3 and TRBJ1-1, with D possibly TRBD1 on 6 matching bases. Trimming cost V 0 bases and J 0 bases, with 8 bases left between them. The CDR3 contains 15 residues. The germline V gene encodes CDR1 ENHRY and CDR2 SYGVKD. The CDR3 coding sequence is TGTGCCATCAGTGAGTCGGGACACTTGAACACTGAAGCTTTCTTT. Encoded protein: CAISESGHLNTEAFF.

The V call is TRBV5-4, the J call TRBJ2-3; 8 bases map to TRBD2. V lost 4 bases to trimming and J lost 0 bases; unmatched junction nucleotides: 7. The germline V gene encodes CDR1 SGHNT and CDR2 YYREEE (reference sequence). This CDR3 region has 16 residues. CDR3 sequence reads: CASSRRTSLSTDTQYF. Here the CDR3 DNA reads TGTGCCAGCAGCCGAAGGACTAGCTTGAGCACAGATACGCAGTATTTT.

This clone has more than one count but fewer than ten. CDR3 nucleotides: TGTGCCAGCAGACCCGACAGGGGGCGAGGCACTGAAGCTTTCTTT. The encoded protein is CASRPDRGRGTEAFF. The rearrangement joins TRBV28 to TRBJ1-1; 10 bases are shared with TRBD1. The CDR3 has 15 residues. V was clipped by 6 bases and J by 4 bases; unmatched bases: 8. Per germline, CDR1 MDHEN and CDR2 SYDVKM.

The rearrangement links TRBV7-9 to TRBJ1-4; maybe TRBD1 (6 bases). The germline V gene has CDR1 SEHNR and CDR2 FQNEAQ (reference sequence). The CDR3 has 13 amino acids. Trimming shortened V by 5 bases and J by 8 bases, and 12 bases separated the two germline ends. The CDR3 nucleotides read TGTGCCAGCAGCCCGGGAGGGGGAGAAAAACTGTTTTTT. Protein: CASSPGGGEKLFF.

The chain uses TRBV12-2 and TRBJ2-7; the DNA was not compared with TRBD2, the D call given in the table. TRBV12-2 counts as a pseudogene. This CDR3 spans 24 amino acids. The chain's CDR3 is CASRLAFRSPVFTSRFWTCYEQYF. The CDR3 DNA follows: TGTGCAAGTCGCTTAGCGTTTCGGAGTCCCGTCTTCACGTCTCGGTTTTGGACTTGCTACGAGCAGTACTTC.

The rearrangement uses TRBV5-1 and TRBJ2-1, with TRBD1 matching over 7 bases. The germline gives CDR1 SGHRS, CDR2 YFSETQ. CDR3 length equals 15 residues. Trimming removed 5 bases from V and 2 bases from J; junction bases left unmatched: 7. This CDR3 is CASRVSGTAYNEQFF. The CDR3 DNA reads as TGCGCCAGCAGAGTGTCCGGGACAGCCTACAATGAGCAGTTCTTC. The whole variable domain, filled in from reference TRBV5-1 and TRBJ2-1, reads KAGVTQTPRYLIKTRGQQVTLSCSPISGHRSVSWYQQTPGQGLQFLFEYFSETQRNKGNFPGRFSGRQFSNSRSEMNVSTLELGDSALYLCASRVSGTAYNEQFFGPGTRLTVL.

This clone was counted a single time. V and J are TRBV12-3 or TRBV12-4 and TRBJ2-1, with a weak D call TRBD1 (6 bases). The germline V and J ends were trimmed by 6 bases and 3 bases, with 9 bases remaining between them. The CDR3 has 13 residues. This chain's CDR3 is CASRSTGYNEQFF. CDR3 nucleotide sequence: TGTGCCAGCAGGTCGACAGGCTACAATGAGCAGTTCTTC.